What follows are 28 T cell receptor beta chains derived from one specimen sequenced in a study of radiation and T cells in renal cell carcinoma. The table came from immunoSEQ multiplex PCR; TCRdb's copy has only in-frame clones and leaves some out. The sample yields just under 80,000 clones, 86% seen once. Noted time point: blood 2 weeks post-SBRT. Treatment described: 15 Gy SBRT to primary tumor, nephrectomy 4 weeks later. The material was blood, obtained from a patient whose treatment included radiotherapy and nephrectomy. Receptor source: a woman aged 45-60 years with renal cell carcinoma.

This clone has only a few counts. The chain combines TRBV2 with TRBJ1-6, with D possibly being TRBD1 (5 bases). This CDR3 contains 15 residues. The germline V and J ends were trimmed by 2 bases and 9 bases, with 14 bases remaining between them. The germline V gene encodes CDR1 SNHLY and CDR2 FYNNEI. As DNA, the CDR3 is TGTGCCAGCAGTGAACAAAGGGGTTCAGGTTCACCCCTCCACTTT. Protein product: CASSEQRGSGSPLHF.

This sequence joins TRBV7-3 and TRBJ2-3, with 8 bases lining up with TRBD2. Germline assignment: CDR1 SGHTA and CDR2 FQGTGA. The length of the CDR3 is 14 residues. The junction had 10 bases not matched to a gene; V was cut back by 5 bases and J by 9 bases. This chain's CDR3 is CASSPAGVVGTQYF. DNA for the CDR3: TGTGCCAGCAGCCCAGCGGGAGTCGTAGGCACGCAGTATTTT. The full variable domain, in which reference TRBV7-3 and TRBJ2-3 provide the parts outside the CDR3, is GAGVSQTPSNKVTEKGKYVELRCDPISGHTALYWYRQSLGQGPEFLIYFQGTGAADDSGLPNDRFFAVRPEGSVSTLKIQRTERGDSAVYLCASSPAGVVGTQYFGPGTRLTVL.

The J gene is TRBJ2-7, the V gene TRBV10-3; 7 nucleotides agree with TRBD1. The length of the CDR3 is 13 residues. J lost 0 bases, V lost 11 bases, and 7 bases had no gene match. Germline V gene sequence: CDR1 ENHRY, CDR2 SYGVKD. Written as DNA, the CDR3 is TGTGCCGCCGGACAGGCGAGCTCCTACGAGCAGTACTTC. This gives the protein CAAGQASSYEQYF.

The V call is TRBV7-2, the J call TRBJ2-2; 8 bases agree with TRBD2. The V and J ends lost 3 bases and 3 bases, in that order; junction bases with no gene match: 0. The germline CDR1 and CDR2 sequences are SGHTA and FQGNSA. There are 14 residues in the CDR3. Written as DNA, the CDR3 is TGTGCCAGCAGCTTCGGGGGGGACACCGGGGAGCTGTTTTTT. Protein product: CASSFGGDTGELFF.

In its sample, this clone was seen once. The rearrangement links TRBV21-1 to TRBJ1-5; the D call TRBD1 from the table was never checked on the DNA. TRBV21-1 is a pseudogene. This CDR3 is 13 amino acids long. The CDR3 nucleotides are TGTGCCAGCCGACAGGGCGCAGGCCAGCCCCAGCATTTT. This gives the protein CASRQGAGQPQHF.

This chain joins TRBV25-1 and TRBJ2-6; 8 nucleotides line up with TRBD1. Per germline, CDR1 MGHDK and CDR2 SYGVNS. V lost 7 bases to trimming and J lost 1 base; unmatched junction nucleotides: 6. This CDR3 region has 16 residues. This CDR3 reads CASKGQDRSGANVLTF. The CDR3 DNA is TGTGCCAGCAAGGGACAGGACCGTTCTGGGGCCAACGTCCTGACTTTC.

This chain joins TRBV4-2 and TRBJ2-6; D call uncertain. Between the trimmed V and J ends, which lost 4 bases and 0 bases, there was a span of 13 bases. Germline V gene data show CDR1 as LGHNA and CDR2 as YNFKEQ. CDR3 size: 17 residues. CDR3 region: CASSRLHTDSGANVLTF. CDR3 nucleotides: TGTGCCAGCAGCCGCCTACATACAGACTCTGGGGCCAACGTCCTGACTTTC.

This rearrangement joins TRBV25-1 to TRBJ2-1, with 8 bases fitting TRBD1. The V segment lost 5 bases and the J segment 6 bases; nucleotides outside the gene matches: 12. Germline loops: CDR1 MGHDK, CDR2 SYGVNS. The CDR3 length is 16 residues. The CDR3 DNA reads TGTGCCAGCAGTTGGTCCCGAACCGACAGGGGCAATGAGCAGTTCTTC. Translated, it gives CASSWSRTDRGNEQFF.

V is TRBV7-2 and J is TRBJ2-1; 7 nucleotides agree with TRBD2. Germline CDR1 SGHTA, CDR2 FQGNSA. The CDR3 is made up of 14 amino acids. Unmatched junction bases numbered 6, after V lost 4 bases and J lost 6 bases. DNA of the CDR3: TGTGCCAGCAGCTCCCGGGACTATCGCAATGAGCAGTTCTTC. It specifies CASSSRDYRNEQFF. Filled out from reference TRBV7-2 and TRBJ2-1, the complete variable domain reads GAGVSQSPSNKVTEKGKDVELRCDPISGHTALYWYRQSLGQGLEFLIYFQGNSAPDKSGLPSDRFSAERTGGSVSTLTIQRTQQEDSAVYLCASSSRDYRNEQFFGPGTRLTVL.

The V call is TRBV11-2, the J call TRBJ2-2, with 8 bases matching TRBD1. CDR1 and CDR2 (germline): SGHAT, FQNNGV. After removal of 5 bases from V and 6 bases from J, the junction contained 8 bases not matched to a gene. This CDR3 region has 15 residues. The CDR3 spells CASSPRDRPAGELFF. Written as DNA, the CDR3 is TGTGCCAGCAGCCCCCGGGACAGGCCGGCCGGGGAGCTGTTTTTT.

This chain links TRBV5-1 with TRBJ1-2; tentative D call: TRBD1 (5 bases). Per the germline V gene, CDR1 is SGHRS and CDR2 is YFSETQ. CDR3 length: 15 residues. V was trimmed by 0 bases and J by 6 bases, leaving 15 bases between them. This chain's CDR3 is CASSLGAGSGDGYTF. The CDR3 nucleotides are TGCGCCAGCAGCTTGGGAGCGGGCTCGGGGGATGGCTACACCTTC.

In DNA, the CDR3 is TGTGCCAGCAGCTTAGATCCAGGGAGCTACGAGCAGTACTTC. It encodes CASSLDPGSYEQYF. The genes are TRBV7-2 and TRBJ2-7; D is tentatively TRBD1 or TRBD2 (5 bases each). Germline CDR1 SGHTA, CDR2 FQGNSA. V was clipped by 1 base and J by 3 bases, with 10 bases between them. The CDR3 spans 14 residues.

The chain carries TRBV6-5 and TRBJ2-7; the D call may be TRBD1 or TRBD2 (5 bases each). The CDR3 length is 14 residues. Trimming stripped 2 bases from V and 2 bases from J, with 10 bases between. CDR1 and CDR2 from the germline V gene are MNHEY and SVGAGI. The CDR3 DNA reads TGTGCCAGCAGTTACCGGGACGAGACCTACGAGCAGTACTTC. Protein sequence: CASSYRDETYEQYF.

The chain employs TRBV5-6 and TRBJ2-7; TRBD2 agrees at 11 bases. V gave up 1 base and J gave up 4 bases; unmatched junction bases: 4. Germline V lookup: CDR1 SGHDT, CDR2 YYEEEE. The CDR3 totals 15 residues. The CDR3 DNA is TGTGCCAGCAGCTTGTTAGCGGGAGGGCCTTACGAGCAGTACTTC. Translating gives CASSLLAGGPYEQYF.

The table lists this clone with a few counts. This rearrangement joins TRBV5-6 to TRBJ2-5; 7 bases are a match to TRBD1. The CDR3 extends over 13 amino acids. The trim removed 7 bases at V and 2 bases at J, leaving 5 bases unmatched. CDR1 is SGHDT and CDR2 is YYEEEE in the germline V gene. DNA for the CDR3: TGTGCCAGCCTTCCACAGGGGCAAGAGACCCAGTACTTC. It specifies CASLPQGQETQYF.

This clone was detected ten times or more. V and J are TRBV19 and TRBJ2-7, with D uncertain. V was pared by 3 bases and J by 7 bases, with 19 bases between. In germline, CDR1 is LNHDA, CDR2 SQIVND (reference sequence). The CDR3 is 15 residues long. The CDR3 nucleotides read TGTGCCAGTAGTATGAGCATGTCGGAGCCCAGGGAGCAGTACTTC. As protein: CASSMSMSEPREQYF.

This clone was seen more than once but under ten times. The V gene is TRBV11-2, the J gene TRBJ2-3; D gene ambiguous. CDR1 is SGHAT and CDR2 is FQNNGV in the germline V gene. The CDR3 runs 10 residues. The ends were cut back, 6 bases at V and 6 bases at J, with 4 bases in the middle. In DNA form, the CDR3 reads TGTGCCAGCAGGTCCGATACGCAGTATTTT. Translation gives CASRSDTQYF.

The rearrangement joins TRBV6-5 to TRBJ1-2; possible D gene TRBD1, 5 bases. V dropped 3 bases and J dropped 0 bases, with 14 bases sitting between them. The length of the CDR3 is 16 residues. Per germline, CDR1 MNHEY and CDR2 SVGAGI. CDR3 in DNA: TGTGCCAGCAGTTATACAGGCGTCGTAACTAACTATGGCTACACCTTC. Its protein product is CASSYTGVVTNYGYTF.

The V and J genes are TRBV5-1 and TRBJ2-2; either TRBD1 or TRBD2 may fit D (6 bases each). The CDR3 covers 17 residues. With 0 bases removed from V and 4 bases from J, the gap between germline ends came to 16 bases. Germline V lookup: CDR1 SGHRS, CDR2 YFSETQ. CDR3 sequence reads: CASSLASGARATGELFF. The CDR3 nucleotides are TGCGCCAGCAGCTTGGCCTCGGGGGCGCGAGCCACCGGGGAGCTGTTTTTT.

The chain is built from TRBV4-3 and TRBJ2-1, with unresolved D. The V end was cut by 5 bases, the J end by 4 bases, with 24 bases between. The CDR3 has 18 amino acids. The V gene's germline CDR1 is LGHNA and CDR2 YSLEER. In nucleotides, the CDR3 is TGCGCCAGCAGCTCTTCCGCGGCGGAACTAAGCCCTTACAATGAGCAGTTCTTC. It is translated as CASSSSAAELSPYNEQFF.

The chain has TRBV4-1 and TRBJ1-2; D gene unclear. The CDR3 runs 12 residues. Trimming took 0 bases from V and 5 from J, leaving 4 bases between them. Germline CDR1 reads MGHRA; CDR2 reads YSYEKL. The DNA of the CDR3 is TGCGCCAGCAGCCAAGATGGATATGGCTACACCTTC. As protein: CASSQDGYGYTF.

The genes are TRBV6-6 and TRBJ2-6; 9 bases agree with TRBD1. Germline V gives CDR1 MNHNY, CDR2 SVGAGI (reference sequence). V gave up 5 bases and J gave up 2 bases; unmatched junction bases: 1. The CDR3 totals 15 residues. CDR3 region: CASSRQGAGANVLTF. The CDR3 DNA is TGTGCCAGCAGTCGACAGGGGGCTGGGGCCAACGTCCTGACTTTC.

The chain carries TRBV7-8 and TRBJ1-3; 9 nucleotides match TRBD1. V was clipped by 4 bases and J by 2 bases; unmatched bases: 3. CDR1 and CDR2 (germline): SGHVS, FQNEAQ. This CDR3 region has 15 residues. CDR3 sequence: CASSSQGATGNTIYF. The CDR3 DNA reads TGTGCCAGCAGCTCACAGGGGGCAACTGGAAACACCATATATTTT.

The rearrangement links TRBV2 to TRBJ1-3; D unclear. This CDR3 has 16 residues. Germline V gene data show CDR1 as SNHLY and CDR2 as FYNNEI. Trimming pared 7 bases from V and 0 bases from J, leaving 16 bases between. The CDR3: CASNLPDGASGNTIYF. In DNA, the CDR3 is TGTGCCAGCAATCTGCCAGACGGAGCCTCTGGAAACACCATATATTTT.

The CDR3 DNA reads as TGTGCCATCAGTGAGTCACAGCGGAGGAGTTACAATGAGCAGTTCTTC. Protein sequence: CAISESQRRSYNEQFF. The chain couples TRBV10-3 to TRBJ2-1; weak D call: TRBD2 (5 bases). CDR3 length equals 16 residues. Trimming shortened V by 0 bases and J by 4 bases, and 13 bases separated the two germline ends. Germline CDR1 and CDR2: ENHRY and SYGVKD.

The J gene is TRBJ2-1, the V gene TRBV19; D possibly corresponds to TRBD2 (7 bases). CDR1 and CDR2 (germline): LNHDA, SQIVND (reference sequence). This CDR3 has 16 residues. V lost 7 bases, J lost 8 bases, and 24 bases lay in between. The DNA of the CDR3 is TGTGCCAGTACCCTGGGGGGGGCCTACCGAGGAGATGAGCAGTTCTTC. Its translation: CASTLGGAYRGDEQFF.

V gene TRBV6-4 combines with J gene TRBJ2-3; the D is unclear. Between the trimmed V and J ends, which lost 6 bases and 3 bases, there was a span of 16 bases. CDR1 and CDR2 (germline): MRHNA, SNTAGT. The CDR3 is 15 amino acids. In nucleotides, the CDR3 is TGTGCCAGCAGCCCTAGGCGGAGTCTGACAGATACGCAGTATTTT. Translation: CASSPRRSLTDTQYF.

The chain combines TRBV4-1 with TRBJ2-7, with TRBD2 matching 7 bases. From germline, CDR1 is MGHRA and CDR2 YSYEKL. This CDR3 region has 17 residues. V lost 4 bases to trimming and J lost 2 bases; unmatched junction nucleotides: 14. The CDR3 DNA sequence: TGCGCCAGCAGCCCCATGGACCGGGGACTACCACCCTACGAGCAGTACTTC. It specifies CASSPMDRGLPPYEQYF.